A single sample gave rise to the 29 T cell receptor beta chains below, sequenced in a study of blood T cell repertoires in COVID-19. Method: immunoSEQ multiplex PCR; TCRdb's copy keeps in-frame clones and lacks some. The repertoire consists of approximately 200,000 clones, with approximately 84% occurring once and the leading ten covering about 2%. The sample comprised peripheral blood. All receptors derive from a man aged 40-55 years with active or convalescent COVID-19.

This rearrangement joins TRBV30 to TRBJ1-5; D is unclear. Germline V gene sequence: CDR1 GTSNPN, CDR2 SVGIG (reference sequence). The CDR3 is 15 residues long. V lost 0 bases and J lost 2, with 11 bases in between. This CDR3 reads CAWSVPTVGNQPQHF. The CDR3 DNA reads TGTGCCTGGAGTGTACCAACGGTGGGCAATCAGCCCCAGCATTTT.

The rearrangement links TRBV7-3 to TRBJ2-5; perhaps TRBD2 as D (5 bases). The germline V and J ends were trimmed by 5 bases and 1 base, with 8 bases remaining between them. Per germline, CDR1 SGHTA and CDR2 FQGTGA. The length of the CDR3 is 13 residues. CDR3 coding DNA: TGTGCCAGCAGCCGGAGGTTCCAAGAGACCCAGTACTTC. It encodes CASSRRFQETQYF. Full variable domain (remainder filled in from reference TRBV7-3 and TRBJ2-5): GAGVSQTPSNKVTEKGKYVELRCDPISGHTALYWYRQSLGQGPEFLIYFQGTGAADDSGLPNDRFFAVRPEGSVSTLKIQRTERGDSAVYLCASSRRFQETQYFGPGTRLLVL.

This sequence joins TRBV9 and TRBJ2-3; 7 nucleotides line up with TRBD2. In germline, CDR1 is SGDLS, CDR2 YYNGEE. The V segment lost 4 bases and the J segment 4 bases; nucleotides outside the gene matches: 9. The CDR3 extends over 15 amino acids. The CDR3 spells CASSPQGGRSDTQYF. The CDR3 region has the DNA TGTGCCAGCAGCCCCCAGGGCGGGAGATCAGATACGCAGTATTTT.

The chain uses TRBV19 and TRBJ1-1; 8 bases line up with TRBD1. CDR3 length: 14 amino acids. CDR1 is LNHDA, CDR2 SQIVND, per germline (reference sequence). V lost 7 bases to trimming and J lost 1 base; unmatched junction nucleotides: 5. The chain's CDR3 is CASTRDRPNTEAFF. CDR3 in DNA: TGTGCCAGTACCCGGGACAGGCCGAACACTGAAGCTTTCTTT.

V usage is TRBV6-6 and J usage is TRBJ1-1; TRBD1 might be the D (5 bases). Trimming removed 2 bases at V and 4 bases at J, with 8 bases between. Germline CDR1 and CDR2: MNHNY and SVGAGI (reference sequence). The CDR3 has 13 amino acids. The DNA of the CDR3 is TGTGCCAGCAGTTACAGGGGCGGCACTGAAGCTTTCTTT. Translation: CASSYRGGTEAFF.

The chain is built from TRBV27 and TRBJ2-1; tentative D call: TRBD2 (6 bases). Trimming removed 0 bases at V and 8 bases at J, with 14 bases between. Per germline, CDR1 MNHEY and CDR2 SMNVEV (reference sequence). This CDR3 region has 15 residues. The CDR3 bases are TGTGCCAGCAGTTTATCATGGAGGGCTTGGGATGAGCAGTTCTTC. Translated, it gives CASSLSWRAWDEQFF.

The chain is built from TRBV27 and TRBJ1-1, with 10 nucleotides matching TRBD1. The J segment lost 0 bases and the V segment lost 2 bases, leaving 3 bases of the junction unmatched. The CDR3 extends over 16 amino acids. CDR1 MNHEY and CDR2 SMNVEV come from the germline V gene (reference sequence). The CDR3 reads CASSLGGQGLNTEAFF. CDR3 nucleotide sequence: TGTGCCAGCAGTTTAGGGGGACAGGGGTTGAACACTGAAGCTTTCTTT.

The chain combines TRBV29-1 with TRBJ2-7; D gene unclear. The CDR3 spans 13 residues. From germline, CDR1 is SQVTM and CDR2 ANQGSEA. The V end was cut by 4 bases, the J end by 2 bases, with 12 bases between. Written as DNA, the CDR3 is TGCAGCGTTGTAGTACCGATTCCCTACGAGCAGTACTTC. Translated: CSVVVPIPYEQYF.

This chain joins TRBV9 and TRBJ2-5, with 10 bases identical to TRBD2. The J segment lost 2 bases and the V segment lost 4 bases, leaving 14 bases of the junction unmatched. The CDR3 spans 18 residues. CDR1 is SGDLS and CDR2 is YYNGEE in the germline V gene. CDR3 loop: CASSPTGQGLAYQETQYF. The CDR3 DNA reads TGTGCCAGCAGCCCGACCGGCCAGGGACTAGCGTATCAAGAGACCCAGTACTTC.

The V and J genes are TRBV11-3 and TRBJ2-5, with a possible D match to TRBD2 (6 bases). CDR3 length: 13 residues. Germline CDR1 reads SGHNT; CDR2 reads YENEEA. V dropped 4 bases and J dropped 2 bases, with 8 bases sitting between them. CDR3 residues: CASSSTRQETQYF. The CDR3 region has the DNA TGTGCCAGCAGCTCGACTAGACAAGAGACCCAGTACTTC.

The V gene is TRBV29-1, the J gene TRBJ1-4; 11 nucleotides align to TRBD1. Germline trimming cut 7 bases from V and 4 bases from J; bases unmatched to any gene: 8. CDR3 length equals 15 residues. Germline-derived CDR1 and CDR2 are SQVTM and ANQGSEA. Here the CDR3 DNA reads TGCAGCGGAACCGGGACAGGGGGGAATAATGAAAAACTGTTTTTT. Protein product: CSGTGTGGNNEKLFF.

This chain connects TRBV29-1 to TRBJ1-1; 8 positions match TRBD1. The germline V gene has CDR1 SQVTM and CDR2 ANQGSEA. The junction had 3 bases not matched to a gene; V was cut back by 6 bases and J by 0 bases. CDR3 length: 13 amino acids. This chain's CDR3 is CSVGQGVNTEAFF. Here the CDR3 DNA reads TGCAGCGTAGGACAGGGTGTGAACACTGAAGCTTTCTTT.

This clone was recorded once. The DNA of the CDR3 is TGTGCCAGCTCTCCGCGCCTCGTTCACGAGCAGTACTTC. Amino acid sequence: CASSPRLVHEQYF. The chain is built from TRBV18 and TRBJ2-7; unclear D gene. Looked up from germline, CDR1 is KGHSH and CDR2 is LQKENI. The CDR3 is 13 residues long. Between the trimmed V and J ends, which lost 6 bases and 5 bases, there was a span of 14 bases.

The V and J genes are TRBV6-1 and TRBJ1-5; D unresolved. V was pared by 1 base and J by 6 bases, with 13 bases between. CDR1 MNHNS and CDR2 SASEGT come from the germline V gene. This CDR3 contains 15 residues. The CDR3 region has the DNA TGTGCCAGCAGTGAAGGGATCACCGAGGGTCAGCCCCAGCATTTT. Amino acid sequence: CASSEGITEGQPQHF.

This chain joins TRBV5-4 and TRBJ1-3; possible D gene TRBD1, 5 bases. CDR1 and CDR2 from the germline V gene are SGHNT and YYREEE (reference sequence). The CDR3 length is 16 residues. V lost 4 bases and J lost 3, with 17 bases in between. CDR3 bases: TGTGCCAGCAGCCGACGAAACGACAGACTTGGAAACACCATATATTTT. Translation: CASSRRNDRLGNTIYF.

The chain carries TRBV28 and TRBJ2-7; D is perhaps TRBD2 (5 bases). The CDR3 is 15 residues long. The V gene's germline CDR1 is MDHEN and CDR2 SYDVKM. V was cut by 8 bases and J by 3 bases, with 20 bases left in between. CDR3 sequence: CASSPGNKYDYEQYF. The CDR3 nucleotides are TGTGCCAGCTCCCCGGGGAACAAATACGACTACGAGCAGTACTTC. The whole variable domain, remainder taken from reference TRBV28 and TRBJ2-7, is DVKVTQSSRYLVKRTGEKVFLECVQDMDHENMFWYRQDPGLGLRLIYFSYDVKMKEKGDIPEGYSVSREKKERFSLILESASTNQTSMYLCASSPGNKYDYEQYFGPGTRLTVT.

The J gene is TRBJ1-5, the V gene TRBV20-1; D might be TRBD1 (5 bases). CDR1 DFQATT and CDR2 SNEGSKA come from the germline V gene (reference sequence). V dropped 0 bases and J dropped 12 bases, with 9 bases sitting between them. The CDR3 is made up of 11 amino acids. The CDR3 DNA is TGCAGTGCTAGAGACCAAGGGGTCCAGCATTTT. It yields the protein CSARDQGVQHF.

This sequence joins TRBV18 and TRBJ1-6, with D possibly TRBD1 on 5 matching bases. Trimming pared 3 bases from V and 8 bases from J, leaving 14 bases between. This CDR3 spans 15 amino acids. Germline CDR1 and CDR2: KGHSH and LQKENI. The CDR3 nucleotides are TGTGCCAGCTCACCTGCCATCGGGGGTGATTCACCCCTCCACTTT. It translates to CASSPAIGGDSPLHF.

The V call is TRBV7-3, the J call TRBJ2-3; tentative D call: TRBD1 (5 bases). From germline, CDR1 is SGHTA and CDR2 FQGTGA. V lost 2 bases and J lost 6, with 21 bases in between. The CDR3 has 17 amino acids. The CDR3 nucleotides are TGTGCCAGCAGCTTATTAGCAGGGCCCCTAGGATTGGATACGCAGTATTTT. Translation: CASSLLAGPLGLDTQYF.

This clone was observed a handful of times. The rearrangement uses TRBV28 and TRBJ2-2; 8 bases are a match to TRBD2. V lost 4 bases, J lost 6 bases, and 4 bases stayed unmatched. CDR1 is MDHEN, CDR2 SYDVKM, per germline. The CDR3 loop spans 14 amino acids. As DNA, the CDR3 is TGTGCCAGCAGTTCGGGGACTAGGTCCGGGGAGCTGTTTTTT. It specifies CASSSGTRSGELFF. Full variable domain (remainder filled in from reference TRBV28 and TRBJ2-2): DVKVTQSSRYLVKRTGEKVFLECVQDMDHENMFWYRQDPGLGLRLIYFSYDVKMKEKGDIPEGYSVSREKKERFSLILESASTNQTSMYLCASSSGTRSGELFFGEGSRLTVL.

DNA for the CDR3: TGTGCCAGCAGCCCATTTGGACAGACCAGCTCCTACGAGCAGTACTTC. This gives the protein CASSPFGQTSSYEQYF. The chain uses TRBV7-9 and TRBJ2-7, with D possibly being TRBD1 (6 bases). The CDR3 is 16 residues long. Trimming removed 5 bases at V and 0 bases at J, with 17 bases between. Germline lookup yields CDR1 SEHNR and CDR2 FQNEAQ (reference sequence). The complete variable domain, with remaining parts taken from reference TRBV7-9 and TRBJ2-7, reads DTGVSQNPRHKITKRGQNVTFRCDPISEHNRLYWYRQTLGQGPEFLTYFQNEAQLEKSRLLSDRFSAERPKGSFSTLEIQRTEQGDSAMYLCASSPFGQTSSYEQYFGPGTRLTVT.

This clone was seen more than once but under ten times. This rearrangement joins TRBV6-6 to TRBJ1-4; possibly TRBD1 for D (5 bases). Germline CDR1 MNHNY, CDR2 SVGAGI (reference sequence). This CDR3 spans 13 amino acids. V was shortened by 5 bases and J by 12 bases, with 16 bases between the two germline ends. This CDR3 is CASSPLRGGELFF. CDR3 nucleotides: TGTGCCAGCAGTCCCCTCCGGGGAGGGGAACTGTTTTTT.

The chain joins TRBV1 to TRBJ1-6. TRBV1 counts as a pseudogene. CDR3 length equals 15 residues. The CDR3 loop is CTSSQPSDSYSPLHF. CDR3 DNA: TGCACCAGCAGCCAACCATCCGACTCCTATTCACCCCTCCACTTT.

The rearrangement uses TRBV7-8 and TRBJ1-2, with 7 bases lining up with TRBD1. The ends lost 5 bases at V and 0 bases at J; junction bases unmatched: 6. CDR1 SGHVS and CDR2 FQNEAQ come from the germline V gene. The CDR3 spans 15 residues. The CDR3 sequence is CASSPYRGSNYGYTF. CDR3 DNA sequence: TGTGCCAGCAGCCCGTACAGGGGCTCTAACTATGGCTACACCTTC.

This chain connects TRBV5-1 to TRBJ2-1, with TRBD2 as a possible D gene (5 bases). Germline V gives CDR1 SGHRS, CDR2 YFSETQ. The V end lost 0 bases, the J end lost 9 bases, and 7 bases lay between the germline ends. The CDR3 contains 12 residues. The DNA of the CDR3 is TGCGCCAGCAGCTTGGGGCGGGCTGAGCAGTTCTTC. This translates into CASSLGRAEQFF.

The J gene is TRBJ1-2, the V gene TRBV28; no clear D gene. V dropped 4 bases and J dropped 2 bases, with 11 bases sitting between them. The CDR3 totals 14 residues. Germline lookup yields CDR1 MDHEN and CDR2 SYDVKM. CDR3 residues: CASSWRTVNYGYTF. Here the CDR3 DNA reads TGTGCCAGCAGTTGGAGGACGGTGAACTATGGCTACACCTTC.

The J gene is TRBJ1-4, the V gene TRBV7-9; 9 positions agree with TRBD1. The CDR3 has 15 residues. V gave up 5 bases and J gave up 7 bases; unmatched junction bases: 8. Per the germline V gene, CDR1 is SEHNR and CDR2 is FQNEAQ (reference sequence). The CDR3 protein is CASSIRGQGTEKLFF. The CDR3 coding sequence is TGTGCCAGCAGCATAAGGGGACAGGGTACTGAAAAACTGTTTTTT.

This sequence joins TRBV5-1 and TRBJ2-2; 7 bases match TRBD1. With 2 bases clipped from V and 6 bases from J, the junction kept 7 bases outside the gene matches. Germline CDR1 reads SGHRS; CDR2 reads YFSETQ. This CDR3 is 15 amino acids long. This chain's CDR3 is CASSFRQGRAGELFF. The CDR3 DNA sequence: TGCGCCAGCAGCTTTAGACAGGGCAGGGCCGGGGAGCTGTTTTTT.

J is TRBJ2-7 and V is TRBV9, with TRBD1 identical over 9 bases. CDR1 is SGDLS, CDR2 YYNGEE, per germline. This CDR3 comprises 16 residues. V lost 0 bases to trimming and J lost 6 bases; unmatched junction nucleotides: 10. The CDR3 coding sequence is TGTGCCAGCAGCGTAGGATCGGGGACAGGGCGTGGCGAGCAGTACTTC. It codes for CASSVGSGTGRGEQYF.